This T cell receptor (beta chain) is from a study of cytomegalovirus exposure and HLA in healthy donors. Vbeta (60) and Jbeta (13) primers were used in the PCR. Using immunoSEQ multiplex PCR, the repertoire was profiled, and TCRdb retains in-frame clones only, with some absent. In total, the table holds some 46,000 clones. Trimming took 6 bases from V and 3 from J, leaving 22 bases between them. Germline loops: CDR1 SGHVS, CDR2 FQNEAQ. There are 17 residues in the CDR3. Regarding the study as a whole: The productive fraction for most TCR beta V segments was about 87% or about 30% in an earlier analysis. Exclusion as indistinguishable affected some V segments, including TRBV6-2 and TRBV6-3.

For this clone: Its antigen is not known.

This sequence joins TRBV7-8 and TRBJ2-3, with D possibly TRBD1 on 5 matching bases. This receptor was taken from a woman aged 30 to 39 in good health and CMV-seronegative. Sequenced sample: PBMCs. The DNA for the CDR3 is TGTGCCAGCAGAAACCGGTGGGGCGGTTTATTTACAGATACGCAGTATTTT. Amino acids: CASRNRWGGLFTDTQYF.